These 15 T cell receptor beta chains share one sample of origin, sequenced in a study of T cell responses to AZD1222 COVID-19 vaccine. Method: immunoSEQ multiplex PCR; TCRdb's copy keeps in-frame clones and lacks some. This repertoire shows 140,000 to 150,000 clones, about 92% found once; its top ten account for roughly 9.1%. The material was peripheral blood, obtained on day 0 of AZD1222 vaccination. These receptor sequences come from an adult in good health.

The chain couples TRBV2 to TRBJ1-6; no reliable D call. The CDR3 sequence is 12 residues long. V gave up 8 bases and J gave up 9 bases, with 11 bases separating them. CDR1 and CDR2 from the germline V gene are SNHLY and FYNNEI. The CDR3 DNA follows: TGTGCCAGCCGACCGGGCGGTTCACCCCTCCACTTT. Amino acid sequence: CASRPGGSPLHF.

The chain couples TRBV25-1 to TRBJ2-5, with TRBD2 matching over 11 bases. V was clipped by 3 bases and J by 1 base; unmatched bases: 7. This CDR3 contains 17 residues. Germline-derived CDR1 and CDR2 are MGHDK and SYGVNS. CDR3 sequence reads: CASSDGQTSGTQETQYF. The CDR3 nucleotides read TGTGCCAGCAGTGATGGCCAGACTAGCGGGACCCAAGAGACCCAGTACTTC.

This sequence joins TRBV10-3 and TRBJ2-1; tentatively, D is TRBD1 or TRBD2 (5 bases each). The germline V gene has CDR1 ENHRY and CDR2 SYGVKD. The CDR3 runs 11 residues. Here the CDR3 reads CLRGRRDEQFF. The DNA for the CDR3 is TGTCTAAGGGGCAGGCGGGATGAGCAGTTCTTC.

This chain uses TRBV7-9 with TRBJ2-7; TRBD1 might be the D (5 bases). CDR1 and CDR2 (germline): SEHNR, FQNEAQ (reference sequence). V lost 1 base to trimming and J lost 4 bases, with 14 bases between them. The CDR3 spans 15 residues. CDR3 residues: CASSLDAGAHYEQYF. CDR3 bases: TGTGCCAGCAGCTTAGATGCTGGGGCACATTACGAGCAGTACTTC.

In DNA form, the CDR3 reads TGCAGCGTCGGGACATTTTCCGGGGAGCTGTTTTTT. Protein product: CSVGTFSGELFF. This chain links TRBV29-1 with TRBJ2-2, with a possible D match to TRBD1 (6 bases). The V end was cut by 6 bases, the J end by 6 bases, with 11 bases between. This CDR3 region has 12 residues. Germline CDR1 reads SQVTM; CDR2 reads ANQGSEA.

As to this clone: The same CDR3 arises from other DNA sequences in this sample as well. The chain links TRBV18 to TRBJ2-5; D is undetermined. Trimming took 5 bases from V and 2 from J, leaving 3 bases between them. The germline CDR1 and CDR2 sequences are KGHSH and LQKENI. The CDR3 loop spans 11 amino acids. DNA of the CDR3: TGTGCCAGCTCAGTTCAAGAGACCCAGTACTTC. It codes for CASSVQETQYF.

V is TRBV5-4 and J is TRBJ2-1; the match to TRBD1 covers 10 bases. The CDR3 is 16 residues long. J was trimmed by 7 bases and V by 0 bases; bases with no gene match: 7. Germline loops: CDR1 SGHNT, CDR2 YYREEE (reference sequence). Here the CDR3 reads CASSLVATGGRNEQFF. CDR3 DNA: TGTGCCAGCAGCTTGGTGGCGACAGGGGGCCGGAATGAGCAGTTCTTC.

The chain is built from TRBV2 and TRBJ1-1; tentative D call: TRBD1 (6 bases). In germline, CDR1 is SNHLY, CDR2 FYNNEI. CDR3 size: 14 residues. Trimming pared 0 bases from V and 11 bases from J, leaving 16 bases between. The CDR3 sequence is CASSEARRGFGAFF. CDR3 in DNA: TGTGCCAGCAGTGAAGCCAGGAGGGGGTTCGGGGCTTTCTTT. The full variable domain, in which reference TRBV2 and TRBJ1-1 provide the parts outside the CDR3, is EPEVTQTPSHQVTQMGQEVILRCVPISNHLYFYWYRQILGQKVEFLVSFYNNEISEKSEIFDDQFSVERPDGSNFTLKIRSTKLEDSAMYFCASSEARRGFGAFFGQGTRLTVV.

The CDR3 DNA sequence: TGTGCCAGCAGCGTGACGGGACAGTCAAACTCACCCCTCCACTTT. Translated, it gives CASSVTGQSNSPLHF. The gene calls are TRBV5-4 and TRBJ1-6, with TRBD1 matching 7 bases. CDR3 length: 15 residues. J gave up 10 bases and V 4 bases, and 11 bases lay outside the gene matches. Germline V CDR1 and CDR2: SGHNT, YYREEE (reference sequence).

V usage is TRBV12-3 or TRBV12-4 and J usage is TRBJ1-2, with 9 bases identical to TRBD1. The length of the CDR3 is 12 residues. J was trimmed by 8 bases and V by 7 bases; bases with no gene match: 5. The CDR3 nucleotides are TGTGCCAGCACCACAGGGGGCGAAGGCTACACCTTC. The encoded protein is CASTTGGEGYTF.

The CDR3 coding sequence is TGTGCCAGCAGCCCCCGACTCGCGGGGTCGGAGACCCAGTACTTC. It yields the protein CASSPRLAGSETQYF. The V and J genes are TRBV13 and TRBJ2-5; D may be TRBD2 (6 bases). The length of the CDR3 is 15 residues. Germline CDR1 reads PRHDT; CDR2 reads FYEKMQ (reference sequence). Trimming left V 5 bases short and J 5 bases short, with 18 bases between.

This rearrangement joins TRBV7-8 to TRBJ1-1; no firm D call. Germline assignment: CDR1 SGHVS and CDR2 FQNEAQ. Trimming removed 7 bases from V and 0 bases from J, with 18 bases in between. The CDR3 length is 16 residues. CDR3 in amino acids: CASTPEAIYMNTEAFF. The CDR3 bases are TGTGCCAGCACCCCGGAAGCAATTTACATGAACACTGAAGCTTTCTTT. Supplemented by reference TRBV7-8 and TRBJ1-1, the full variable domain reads GAGVSQSPRYKVAKRGQDVALRCDPISGHVSLFWYQQALGQGPEFLTYFQNEAQLDKSGLPSDRFFAERPEGSVSTLKIQRTQQEDSAVYLCASTPEAIYMNTEAFFGQGTRLTVV.

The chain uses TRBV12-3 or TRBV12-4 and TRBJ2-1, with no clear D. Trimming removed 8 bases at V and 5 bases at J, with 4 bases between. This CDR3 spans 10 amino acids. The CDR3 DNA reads TGTGCCAGCGGTAACAATGAGCAGTTCTTC. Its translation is CASGNNEQFF.

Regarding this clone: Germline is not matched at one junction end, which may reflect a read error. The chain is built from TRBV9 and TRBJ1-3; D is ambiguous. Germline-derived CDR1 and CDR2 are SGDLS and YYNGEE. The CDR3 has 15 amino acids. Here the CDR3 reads CASNVDGRYGNTIYF. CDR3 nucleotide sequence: TGTGCCAGCAACGTAGACGGAAGGTACGGAAACACCATATATTTT.

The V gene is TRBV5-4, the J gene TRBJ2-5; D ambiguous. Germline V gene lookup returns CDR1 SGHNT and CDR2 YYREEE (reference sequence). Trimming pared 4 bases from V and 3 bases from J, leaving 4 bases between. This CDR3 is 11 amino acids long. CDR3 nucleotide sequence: TGTGCCAGCAGCGTAAAAGAGACCCAGTACTTC. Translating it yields CASSVKETQYF.